Presented here are 10 T cell receptor beta chains from one specimen sequenced in a study of spatial heterogeneity in lung cancer. TCRdb processed the 5' RACE reads anew with MiXCR; each CDR3 protein has one entry. The sample has 12,000 to 15,000 distinct CDR3 sequences; approximately 10% are singletons. Time point here: sample taken at primary tumor resection. The sequenced material consisted of unsorted whole RNA from tumor, nontumor lung or frozen PBMC. The sequencing here drew on PBMCs, taken at surgery. These receptors came from a female donor with early-stage non-small cell lung cancer.

This clonotype was detected only a few times. The chain is built from TRBV28 and TRBJ2-3; possible D gene TRBD1, 5 bases. Germline CDR1 and CDR2: MDHEN and SYDVKM. CDR3 length: 16 amino acids. The ends were cut back, 2 bases at V and 0 bases at J, with 12 bases in the middle. CDR3 in DNA: TGTGCCAGCAGTTTAGGCGAAGGGGCCAGCACAGATACGCAGTATTTT. Its translation is CASSLGEGASTDTQYF.

Of note for this clonotype: The germline gene is not matched at one end of the junction; a read error may be the cause. The V and J genes are TRBV19 and TRBJ2-3; perhaps TRBD1 as D (5 bases). CDR3 length: 14 residues. CDR1 and CDR2 from the germline V gene are LNHDA and SQIVND (reference sequence). CDR3 in amino acids: CGSSTRQYTDTQYF. The CDR3 DNA sequence: TGTGGCAGTAGTACTCGACAGTACACAGATACGCAGTATTTT.

In its sample, this clonotype was seen many times. V is TRBV9 and J is TRBJ2-1; the D gene is possibly TRBD2 (7 bases). CDR1 is SGDLS, CDR2 YYNGEE, per germline. V was clipped by 5 bases and J by 8 bases, with 23 bases between them. This CDR3 comprises 16 residues. This chain's CDR3 is CASSSEVGGGGDEQFF. CDR3 DNA sequence: TGTGCCAGCAGTTCAGAAGTCGGCGGGGGCGGCGATGAGCAGTTCTTC.

This clonotype was counted ten times or more. The rearrangement uses TRBV9 and TRBJ2-7, with 10 nucleotides matching TRBD2. J gave up 2 bases and V 1 base, and 3 bases lay outside the gene matches. Germline CDR1 SGDLS, CDR2 YYNGEE. The CDR3 consists of 15 residues. The chain's CDR3 is CASSVSSGGPYEQYF. DNA for the CDR3: TGTGCCAGCAGCGTATCTAGCGGGGGCCCCTACGAGCAGTACTTC.

V and J are TRBV6-5 and TRBJ1-6, with TRBD1 identical over 7 bases. Germline assignment: CDR1 MNHEY and CDR2 SVGAGI. This CDR3 is built from 17 residues. The V gene end was trimmed by 2 bases and the J gene end by 1 base; junction bases not matched to a gene: 5. The CDR3 region has the DNA TGTGCCAGCAGTTACCCTCAGGGGGGGTCCTATAATTCACCCCTCCACTTT. Protein product: CASSYPQGGSYNSPLHF.

This sequence joins TRBV20-1 and TRBJ2-7, with D uncertain. V gave up 2 bases and J gave up 7 bases, with 6 bases separating them. The CDR3 is 10 amino acids. Per the germline V gene, CDR1 is DFQATT and CDR2 is SNEGSKA (reference sequence). The CDR3 reads CSARMVEQYF. The CDR3 region has the DNA TGCAGTGCTAGAATGGTAGAGCAGTACTTC.

The V and J genes are TRBV19 and TRBJ2-4, with 12 bases that match TRBD2. Per germline, CDR1 LNHDA and CDR2 SQIVND (reference sequence). The CDR3 is made up of 14 amino acids. Germline trimming cut 9 bases from V and 6 bases from J; bases unmatched to any gene: 6. CDR3 sequence (DNA): TGTGCCAGCCTAGCGGGGGGGCCCCGAAACATTCAGTACTTC. Its protein product is CASLAGGPRNIQYF.

Within the sample, this clonotype is medium-sized. This chain uses TRBV6-5 with TRBJ2-7, with 9 positions matching TRBD1. Per germline, CDR1 MNHEY and CDR2 SVGAGI. V lost 6 bases, J lost 3 bases, and 6 bases stayed unmatched. There are 14 residues in the CDR3. The CDR3 loop reads CASRRDRAVYEQYF. The CDR3, as DNA: TGTGCCAGCAGGAGGGACAGGGCGGTCTACGAGCAGTACTTC.

The chain uses TRBV20-1 and TRBJ1-4; D not certain. The CDR3 totals 14 residues. CDR1 is DFQATT, CDR2 SNEGSKA, per germline (reference sequence). V was cut by 3 bases and J by 0 bases, with 8 bases left in between. This CDR3 is CSARNSATNEKLFF. DNA for the CDR3: TGCAGTGCTAGGAACAGTGCAACTAATGAAAAACTGTTTTTT.

The V call is TRBV14, the J call TRBJ1-2, with D possibly TRBD1 on 5 matching bases. CDR1 and CDR2 from the germline V gene are SGHDN and FVKESK. The CDR3 covers 15 residues. Trimming left V 0 bases short and J 4 bases short, with 12 bases between. As DNA, the CDR3 is TGTGCCAGCAGCCAAGACGGGGCATCCATCTATGGCTACACCTTC. Translation gives CASSQDGASIYGYTF. Combining the CDR3 with reference TRBV14 and TRBJ1-2 gives the whole variable domain EAGVTQFPSHSVIEKGQTVTLRCDPISGHDNLYWYRRVMGKEIKFLLHFVKESKQDESGMPNNRFLAERTGGTYSTLKVQPAELEDSGVYFCASSQDGASIYGYTFGSGTRLTVV.